This is a list of T cell receptor beta chains from one sample in a study of PD-1 blockade in classical Hodgkin lymphoma. Profiling relied on immunoSEQ multiplex PCR, and the TCRdb table lists in-frame clones only, not all of them. The table lists around 46,000 clones, nearly 90% of them singletons. Sequences were derived from peripheral blood mononuclear cells (PBMCs), sampled before the fourth cycle of nivolumab. Source of these receptors: a human donor with classical Hodgkin lymphoma. Each CDR3 is given with its conserved first and last residue. The D gene is left open where the match is weak. Not all rows give a size; the values are once, few, many and, for expanded clones, a class.

v_gene	d_gene	j_gene	abundance	CDR3aa	CDR3nt
TRBV6-1	-	TRBJ1-2	-	CASSEALSSLAYGYTF	TGTGCCAGCAGTGAAGCCCTTTCAAGTTTGGCCTATGGCTACACCTTC
TRBV5-1	-	TRBJ2-7	once	CASSKGYEQYF	TGCGCCAGCAGCAAAGGTTACGAGCAGTACTTC
TRBV5-1	-	TRBJ2-6	-	CASSLDLTGANVPTF	TGCGCCAGCAGCTTGGATCTCACTGGGGCCAACGTCCCGACTTTC
TRBV7-9	-	TRBJ1-1	once	CASSFRWTEAFF	TGTGCCAGCAGCTTTCGGTGGACTGAAGCTTTCTTT
TRBV5-1	TRBD1	TRBJ2-6	-	CASSHRTGVSGANVLTF	TGCGCCAGCAGCCACCGGACAGGGGTTAGTGGGGCCAACGTCCTGACTTTC
TRBV28	TRBD2	TRBJ2-5	-	CASSFQGLAGGETQYF	TGTGCCAGCAGTTTTCAGGGACTAGCGGGAGGGGAGACCCAGTACTTC
TRBV30	-	TRBJ1-5	-	CAWGGPGPHQPQHF	TGTGCCTGGGGGGGTCCGGGACCCCATCAGCCCCAGCATTTT
TRBV11-2	-	TRBJ1-4	once	CASSQGRRTNEKLFF	TGTGCCAGCAGCCAAGGCCGGCGGACTAATGAAAAACTGTTTTTT
TRBV25-1	-	TRBJ2-1	-	CASSEDLDIRDEQFF	TGTGCCAGCAGTGAGGACCTTGACATCAGGGATGAGCAGTTCTTC
TRBV27	TRBD2	TRBJ2-1	-	CASSSPGAGGPLREQFF	TGTGCCAGCAGTTCCCCGGGGGCGGGAGGGCCTCTTCGTGAGCAGTTCTTC
TRBV18	TRBD2	TRBJ2-5	-	CASSTPTSGSRETQYF	TGTGCCAGCTCAACCCCGACTAGCGGGAGTAGAGAGACCCAGTACTTC
TRBV5-3	-	TRBJ2-7	-	CARSLARDIGQYF	TGTGCCAGAAGCTTGGCACGGGACATAGGGCAGTACTTC
TRBV4-2	-	TRBJ2-4	-	CASSQDSSSGNIQYF	TGTGCCAGCAGCCAAGACTCCAGCTCTGGGAACATTCAGTACTTC
TRBV11-3	-	TRBJ1-2	-	CASSLVAYGYTF	TGTGCCAGCAGCTTAGTGGCCTATGGCTACACCTTC
TRBV11-2	TRBD2	TRBJ2-1	-	CASSLTSGHYNEQFF	TGTGCCAGCAGCCTGACTAGCGGGCACTACAATGAGCAGTTCTTC
TRBV14	TRBD2	TRBJ2-7	-	CASRPTVNSGSAYEQYF	TGTGCCAGCAGACCGACCGTAAATAGCGGGAGTGCCTACGAGCAGTACTTC
TRBV25-1	TRBD1	TRBJ2-7	few	CASSAVDRVGQYF	TGTGCCAGCAGTGCCGTAGACAGGGTTGGGCAGTACTTC
TRBV9	TRBD2	TRBJ2-2	-	CASSSRSGLATGELFF	TGTGCCAGCAGCAGTCGTAGTGGACTAGCAACCGGGGAGCTGTTTTTT
TRBV7-9	TRBD1	TRBJ2-3	-	CASSLAPGGASDTQYF	TGTGCCAGCAGCTTAGCCCCAGGGGGCGCCTCAGATACGCAGTATTTT
TRBV6-5	-	TRBJ2-2	-	CASSYEGTGELFF	TGTGCCAGCAGTTACGAGGGGACCGGGGAGCTGTTTTTT
TRBV6-5	TRBD2	TRBJ2-3	-	CASSYPREGTDTQYF	TGTGCCAGCAGTTACCCCCGGGAGGGCACAGATACGCAGTATTTT
TRBV9	TRBD2	TRBJ2-3	-	CASSLRLAGETDTQYF	TGTGCCAGCAGCCTCAGACTAGCGGGAGAAACAGATACGCAGTATTTT
TRBV6-1	TRBD2	TRBJ2-7	-	CASSEATSGSYEQYF	TGTGCCAGCAGTGAAGCAACTAGCGGGTCCTACGAGCAGTACTTC
TRBV2	-	TRBJ2-1	-	CARTGRIGHEQFF	TGTGCCAGAACGGGACGAATCGGCCATGAGCAGTTCTTC
TRBV11-3	TRBD2	TRBJ2-2	-	CASASGLAAFGELFF	TGTGCCAGCGCTTCGGGACTAGCGGCTTTTGGGGAGCTGTTTTTT
TRBV2	-	TRBJ2-1	-	CASITSGSGLFF	TGTGCCAGCATCACGTCGGGTAGCGGTTTGTTCTTC
TRBV11-3	TRBD1	TRBJ2-5	-	CASSYRQGETQYF	TGTGCCAGCAGCTACCGACAGGGAGAGACCCAGTACTTC
TRBV25-1	TRBD1	TRBJ1-1	-	CASRTGAGDTEAFF	TGTGCCAGCCGGACAGGGGCTGGGGACACTGAAGCTTTCTTT
TRBV6-4	-	TRBJ1-5	-	CASARVPLGQPQHF	TGTGCCAGCGCCCGAGTACCGTTGGGTCAGCCCCAGCATTTT
TRBV7-8	-	TRBJ2-7	-	CASSLAPSTRSYYEQYF	TGTGCCAGCAGCTTAGCCCCTTCGACGAGAAGCTACTACGAGCAGTACTTC
TRBV10-2	-	TRBJ2-3	-	CASINSDTQYF	TGCGCCAGCATTAATTCAGATACGCAGTATTTT